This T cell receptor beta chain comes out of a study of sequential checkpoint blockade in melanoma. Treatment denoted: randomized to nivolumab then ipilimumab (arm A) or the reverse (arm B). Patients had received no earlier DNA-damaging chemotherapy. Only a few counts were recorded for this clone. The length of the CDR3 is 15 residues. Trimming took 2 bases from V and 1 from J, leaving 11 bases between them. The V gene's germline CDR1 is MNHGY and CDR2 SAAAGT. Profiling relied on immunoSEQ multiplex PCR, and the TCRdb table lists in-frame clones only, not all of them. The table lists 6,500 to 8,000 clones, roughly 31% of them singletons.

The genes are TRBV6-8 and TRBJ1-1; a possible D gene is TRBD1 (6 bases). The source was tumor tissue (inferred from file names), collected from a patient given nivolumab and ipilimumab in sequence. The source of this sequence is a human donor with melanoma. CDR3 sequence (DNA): TGTGCCAGCAGTTACAGTCAACAGGGGAACACTGAAGCTTTCTTT. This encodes CASSYSQQGNTEAFF.